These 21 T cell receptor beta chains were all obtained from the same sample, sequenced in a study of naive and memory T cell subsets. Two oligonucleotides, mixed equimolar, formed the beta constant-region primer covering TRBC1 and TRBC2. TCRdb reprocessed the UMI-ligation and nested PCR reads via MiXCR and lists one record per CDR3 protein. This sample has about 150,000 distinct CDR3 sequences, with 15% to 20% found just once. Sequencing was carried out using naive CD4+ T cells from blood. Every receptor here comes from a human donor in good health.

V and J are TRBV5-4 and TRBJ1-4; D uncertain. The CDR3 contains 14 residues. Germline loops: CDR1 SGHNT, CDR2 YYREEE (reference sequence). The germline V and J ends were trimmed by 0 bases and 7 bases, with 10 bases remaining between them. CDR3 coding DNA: TGTGCCAGCAGCTTGGAGGGCAGTAGTGAAAAACTGTTTTTT. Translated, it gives CASSLEGSSEKLFF.

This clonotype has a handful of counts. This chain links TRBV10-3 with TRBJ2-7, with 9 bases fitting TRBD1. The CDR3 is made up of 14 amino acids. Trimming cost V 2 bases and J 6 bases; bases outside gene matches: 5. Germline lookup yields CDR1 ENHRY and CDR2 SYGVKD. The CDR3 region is CAISERGTGIEQYF. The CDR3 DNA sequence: TGTGCCATCAGTGAGAGGGGGACAGGGATCGAGCAGTACTTC.

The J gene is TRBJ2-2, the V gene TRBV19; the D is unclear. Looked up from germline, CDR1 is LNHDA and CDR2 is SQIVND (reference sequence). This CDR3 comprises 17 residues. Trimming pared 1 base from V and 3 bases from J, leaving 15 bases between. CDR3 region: CASSIAPLQPYTGELFF. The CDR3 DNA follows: TGTGCCAGTAGTATAGCCCCCCTGCAGCCCTACACCGGGGAGCTGTTTTTT.

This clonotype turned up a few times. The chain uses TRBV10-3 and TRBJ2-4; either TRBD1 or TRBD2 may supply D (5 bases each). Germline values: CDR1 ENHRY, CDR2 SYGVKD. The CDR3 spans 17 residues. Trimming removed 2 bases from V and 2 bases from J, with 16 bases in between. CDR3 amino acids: CAISEGDADAPKNIQYF. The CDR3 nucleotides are TGTGCCATCAGTGAGGGGGACGCAGATGCCCCCAAAAACATTCAGTACTTC.

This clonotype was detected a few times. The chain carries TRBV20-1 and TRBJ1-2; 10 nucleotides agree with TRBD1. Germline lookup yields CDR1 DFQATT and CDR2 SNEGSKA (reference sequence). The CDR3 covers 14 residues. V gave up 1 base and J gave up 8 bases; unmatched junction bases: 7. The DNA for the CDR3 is TGCAGTGCTAGAGGCCGACAGGGGGCTTTCGGCTACACCTTC. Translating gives CSARGRQGAFGYTF.

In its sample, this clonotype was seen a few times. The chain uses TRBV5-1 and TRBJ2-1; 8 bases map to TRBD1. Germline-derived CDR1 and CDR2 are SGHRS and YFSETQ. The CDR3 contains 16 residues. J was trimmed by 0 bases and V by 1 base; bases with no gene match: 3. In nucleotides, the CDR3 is TGCGCCAGCAGCTTGACCGGGACAGGCTCCTACAATGAGCAGTTCTTC. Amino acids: CASSLTGTGSYNEQFF.

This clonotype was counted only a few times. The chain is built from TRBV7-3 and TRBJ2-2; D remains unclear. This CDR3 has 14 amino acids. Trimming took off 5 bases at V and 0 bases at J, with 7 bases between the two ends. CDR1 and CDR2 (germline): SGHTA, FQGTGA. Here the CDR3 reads CASSRSTNTGELFF. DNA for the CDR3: TGTGCCAGCAGCCGATCAACGAACACCGGGGAGCTGTTTTTT.

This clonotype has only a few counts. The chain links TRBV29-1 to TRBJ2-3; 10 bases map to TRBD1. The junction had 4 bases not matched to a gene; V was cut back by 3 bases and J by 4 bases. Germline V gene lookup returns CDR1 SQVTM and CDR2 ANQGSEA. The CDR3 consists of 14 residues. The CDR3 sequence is CSVEGTGAPDTQYF. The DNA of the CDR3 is TGCAGCGTTGAGGGGACAGGGGCCCCAGATACGCAGTATTTT.

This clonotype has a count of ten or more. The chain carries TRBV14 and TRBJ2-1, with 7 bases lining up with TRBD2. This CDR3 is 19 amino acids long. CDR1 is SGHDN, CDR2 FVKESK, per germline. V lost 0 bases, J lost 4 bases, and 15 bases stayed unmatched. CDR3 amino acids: CASSQDRANSGGRYNEQFF. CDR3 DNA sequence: TGTGCCAGCAGCCAAGATCGGGCGAATTCGGGCGGGAGATACAATGAGCAGTTCTTC. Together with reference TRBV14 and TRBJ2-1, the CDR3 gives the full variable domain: EAGVTQFPSHSVIEKGQTVTLRCDPISGHDNLYWYRRVMGKEIKFLLHFVKESKQDESGMPNNRFLAERTGGTYSTLKVQPAELEDSGVYFCASSQDRANSGGRYNEQFFGPGTRLTVL.

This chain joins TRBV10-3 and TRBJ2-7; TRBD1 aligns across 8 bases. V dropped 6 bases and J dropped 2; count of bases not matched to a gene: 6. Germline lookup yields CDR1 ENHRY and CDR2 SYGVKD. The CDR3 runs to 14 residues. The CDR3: CAIRGQEGTYEQYF. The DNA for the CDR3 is TGTGCCATCAGGGGACAGGAGGGAACCTACGAGCAGTACTTC.

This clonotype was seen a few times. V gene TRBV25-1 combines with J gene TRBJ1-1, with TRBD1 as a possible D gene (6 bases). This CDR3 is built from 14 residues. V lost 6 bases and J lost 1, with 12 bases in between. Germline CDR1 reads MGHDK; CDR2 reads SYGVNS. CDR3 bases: TGTGCCAGCAGCCCCCAGGGGTCGAACACTGAAGCTTTCTTT. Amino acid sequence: CASSPQGSNTEAFF. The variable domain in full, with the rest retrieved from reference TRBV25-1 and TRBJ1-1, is EADIYQTPRYLVIGTGKKITLECSQTMGHDKMYWYQQDPGMELHLIHYSYGVNSTEKGDLSSESTVSRIRTEHFPLTLESARPSHTSQYLCASSPQGSNTEAFFGQGTRLTVV.

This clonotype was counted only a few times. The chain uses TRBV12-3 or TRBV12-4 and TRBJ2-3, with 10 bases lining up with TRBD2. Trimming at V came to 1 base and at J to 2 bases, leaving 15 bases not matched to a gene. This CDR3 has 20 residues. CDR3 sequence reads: CASSLGLGASGSGDTDTQYF. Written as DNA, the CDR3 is TGTGCCAGCAGTTTAGGTCTGGGAGCTAGCGGGAGCGGGGACACAGATACGCAGTATTTT.

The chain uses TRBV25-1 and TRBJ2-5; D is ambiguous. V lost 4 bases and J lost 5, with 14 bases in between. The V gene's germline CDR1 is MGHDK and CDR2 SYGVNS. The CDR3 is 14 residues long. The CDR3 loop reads CASSVSKSAETQYF. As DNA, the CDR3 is TGTGCCAGCAGTGTTAGCAAATCTGCGGAGACCCAGTACTTC.

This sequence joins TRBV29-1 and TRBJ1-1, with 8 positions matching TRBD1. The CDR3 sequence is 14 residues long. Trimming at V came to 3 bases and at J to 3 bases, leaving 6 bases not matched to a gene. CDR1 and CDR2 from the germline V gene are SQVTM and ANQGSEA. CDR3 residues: CSVDSRGQDTEAFF. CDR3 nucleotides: TGCAGCGTTGATAGCAGGGGGCAGGACACTGAAGCTTTCTTT.

The CDR3 sequence is CASSPLDRGAWYGYTF. CDR3 DNA sequence: TGTGCCAGCAGTCCCCTAGACAGGGGCGCGTGGTATGGCTACACCTTC. The rearrangement links TRBV28 to TRBJ1-2; 8 nucleotides agree with TRBD1. J gave up 5 bases and V 5 bases, and 13 bases lay outside the gene matches. Germline CDR1 reads MDHEN; CDR2 reads SYDVKM. This CDR3 is built from 16 residues.

CDR3 sequence: CAWDRGAGTEAFF. DNA for the CDR3: TGTGCCTGGGACAGGGGCGCGGGCACTGAAGCTTTCTTT. This chain joins TRBV30 and TRBJ1-1; 8 bases are shared with TRBD1. The CDR3 runs 13 residues. V was clipped by 5 bases and J by 4 bases; unmatched bases: 6. Germline V gene data show CDR1 as GTSNPN and CDR2 as SVGIG (reference sequence).

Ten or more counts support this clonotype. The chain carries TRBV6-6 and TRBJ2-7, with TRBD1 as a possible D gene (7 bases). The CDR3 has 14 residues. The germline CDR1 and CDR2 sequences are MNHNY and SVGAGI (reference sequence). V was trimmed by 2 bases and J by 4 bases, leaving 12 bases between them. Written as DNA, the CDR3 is TGTGCCAGCAGTTACCGGGAGACAGGGTACGAGCAGTACTTC. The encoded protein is CASSYRETGYEQYF.

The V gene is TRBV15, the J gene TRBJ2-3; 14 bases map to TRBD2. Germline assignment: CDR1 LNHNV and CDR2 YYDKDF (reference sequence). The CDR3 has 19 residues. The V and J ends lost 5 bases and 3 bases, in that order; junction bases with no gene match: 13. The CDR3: CATSPGPIWTSGRTDTQYF. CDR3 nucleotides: TGTGCCACCAGCCCCGGGCCCATATGGACTAGCGGGAGGACAGATACGCAGTATTTT.

CDR3 in DNA: TGCAGCGTTGAAGAGGGAGGGTCCCGGAGCTACACCTTC. It translates to CSVEEGGSRSYTF. V and J are TRBV29-1 and TRBJ1-2; D call uncertain. The CDR3 sequence is 13 residues long. V lost 0 bases to trimming and J lost 9 bases, with 14 bases between them. Looked up from germline, CDR1 is SQVTM and CDR2 is ANQGSEA.

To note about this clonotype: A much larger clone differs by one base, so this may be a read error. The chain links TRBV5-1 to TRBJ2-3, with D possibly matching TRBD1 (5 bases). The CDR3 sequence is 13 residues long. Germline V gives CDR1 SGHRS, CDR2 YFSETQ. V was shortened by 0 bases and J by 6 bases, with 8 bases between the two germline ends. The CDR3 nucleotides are TGCGCCAGCAGCTTGGCCCGACAGGATACGCAGTATTTT. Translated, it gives CASSLARQDTQYF.

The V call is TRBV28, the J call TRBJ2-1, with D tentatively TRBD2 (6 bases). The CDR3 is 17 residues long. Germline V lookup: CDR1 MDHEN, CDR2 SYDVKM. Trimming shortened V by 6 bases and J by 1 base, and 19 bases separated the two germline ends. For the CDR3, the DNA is TGTGCCAGCAGCCCCTCCGGGGGTTGGAGGTCCTACAATGAGCAGTTCTTC. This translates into CASSPSGGWRSYNEQFF.